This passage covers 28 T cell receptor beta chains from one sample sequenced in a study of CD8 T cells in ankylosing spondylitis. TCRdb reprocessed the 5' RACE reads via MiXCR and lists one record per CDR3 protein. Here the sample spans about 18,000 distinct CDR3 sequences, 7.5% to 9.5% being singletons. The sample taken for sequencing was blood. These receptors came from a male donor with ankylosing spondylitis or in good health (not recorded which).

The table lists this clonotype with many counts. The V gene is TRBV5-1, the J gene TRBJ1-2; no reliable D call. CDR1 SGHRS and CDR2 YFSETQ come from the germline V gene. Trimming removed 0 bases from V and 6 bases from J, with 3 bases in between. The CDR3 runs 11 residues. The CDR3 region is CASSLEDGYTF. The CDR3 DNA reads TGCGCCAGCAGCTTGGAGGATGGCTACACCTTC.

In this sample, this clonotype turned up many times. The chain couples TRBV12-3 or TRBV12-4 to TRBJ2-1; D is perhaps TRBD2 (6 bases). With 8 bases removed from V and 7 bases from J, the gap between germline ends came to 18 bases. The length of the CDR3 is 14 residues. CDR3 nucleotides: TGTGCCAGCTCAACCGGGACTCCCGGGAATGAGCAGTTCTTC. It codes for CASSTGTPGNEQFF.

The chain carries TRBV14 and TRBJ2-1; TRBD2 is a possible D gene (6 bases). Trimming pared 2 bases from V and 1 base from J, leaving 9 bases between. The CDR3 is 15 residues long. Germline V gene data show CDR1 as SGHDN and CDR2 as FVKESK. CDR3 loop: CASSQTSGSYNEQFF. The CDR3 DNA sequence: TGTGCCAGCAGCCAAACAAGCGGGTCCTACAATGAGCAGTTCTTC.

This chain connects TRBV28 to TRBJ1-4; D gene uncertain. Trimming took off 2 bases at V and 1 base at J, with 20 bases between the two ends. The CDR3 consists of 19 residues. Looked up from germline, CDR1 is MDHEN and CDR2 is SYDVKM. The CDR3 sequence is CASSLRGFGIWGTNEKLFF. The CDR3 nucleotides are TGTGCCAGCAGTTTAAGAGGGTTTGGTATTTGGGGAACTAATGAAAAACTGTTTTTT.

In DNA form, the CDR3 reads TGTGCCAGCAGTTTCCAGGGAATCTCCTACAATGAGCAGTTCTTC. This codes for CASSFQGISYNEQFF. The rearrangement links TRBV6-5 to TRBJ2-1; possible D gene TRBD1, 5 bases. CDR1 MNHEY and CDR2 SVGAGI come from the germline V gene. The CDR3 sequence is 15 residues long. Trimming removed 4 bases from V and 0 bases from J, with 10 bases in between.

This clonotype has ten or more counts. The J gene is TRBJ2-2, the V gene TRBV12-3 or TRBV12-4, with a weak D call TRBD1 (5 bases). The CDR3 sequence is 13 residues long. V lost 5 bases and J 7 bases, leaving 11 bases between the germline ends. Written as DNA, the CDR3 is TGTGCCAGCAGTGGGGCCAGAGGCGGGGAGCTGTTTTTT. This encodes CASSGARGGELFF.

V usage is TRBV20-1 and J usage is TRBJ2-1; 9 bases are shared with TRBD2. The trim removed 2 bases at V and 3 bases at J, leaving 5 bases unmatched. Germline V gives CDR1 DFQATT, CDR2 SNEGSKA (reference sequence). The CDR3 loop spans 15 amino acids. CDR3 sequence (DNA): TGCAGTGCTAGATATTTAGCGGGAGACTACAATGAGCAGTTCTTC. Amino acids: CSARYLAGDYNEQFF.

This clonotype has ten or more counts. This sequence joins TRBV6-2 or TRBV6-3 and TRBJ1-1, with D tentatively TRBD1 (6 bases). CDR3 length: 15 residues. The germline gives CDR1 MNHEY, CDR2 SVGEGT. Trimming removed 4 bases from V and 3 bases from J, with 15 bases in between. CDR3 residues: CASSSLGGQDTEAFF. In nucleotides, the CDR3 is TGTGCCAGCAGTTCCCTTGGGGGGCAGGACACTGAAGCTTTCTTT.

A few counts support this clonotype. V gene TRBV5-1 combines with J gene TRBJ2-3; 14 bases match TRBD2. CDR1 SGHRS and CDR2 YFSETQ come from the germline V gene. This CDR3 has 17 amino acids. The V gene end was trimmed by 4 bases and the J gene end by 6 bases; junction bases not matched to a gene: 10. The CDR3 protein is CASSPKTSGGASDTQYF. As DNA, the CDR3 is TGCGCCAGCAGCCCCAAGACTAGCGGGGGGGCCTCGGATACGCAGTATTTT.

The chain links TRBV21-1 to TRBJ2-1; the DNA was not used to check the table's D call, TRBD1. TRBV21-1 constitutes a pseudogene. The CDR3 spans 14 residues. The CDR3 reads CASPGKTAYNEQFF. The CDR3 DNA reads TGTGCCAGCCCGGGGAAAACGGCCTACAATGAGCAGTTCTTC.

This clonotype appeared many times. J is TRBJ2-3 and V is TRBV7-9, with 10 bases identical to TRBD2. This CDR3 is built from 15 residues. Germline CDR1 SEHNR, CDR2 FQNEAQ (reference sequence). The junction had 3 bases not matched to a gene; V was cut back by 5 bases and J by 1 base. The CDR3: CASSPGTSGTDTQYF. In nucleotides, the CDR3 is TGTGCCAGCAGCCCCGGGACTAGCGGCACAGATACGCAGTATTTT.

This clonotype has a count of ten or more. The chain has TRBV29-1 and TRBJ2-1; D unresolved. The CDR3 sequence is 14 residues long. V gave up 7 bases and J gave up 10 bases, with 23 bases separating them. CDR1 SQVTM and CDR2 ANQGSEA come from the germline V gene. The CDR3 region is CSASEPGRPTEQFF. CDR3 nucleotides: TGCAGCGCCTCTGAACCCGGACGGCCCACGGAGCAGTTCTTC.

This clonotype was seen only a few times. The CDR3 is CASSQRTGLTEAFF. CDR3 bases: TGTGCCAGCAGCCAACGGACAGGGTTGACTGAAGCTTTCTTT. The gene calls are TRBV3-1 and TRBJ1-1, with 8 bases aligning to TRBD1. The germline CDR1 and CDR2 sequences are LGHDT and YNNKEL (reference sequence). This CDR3 region has 14 residues. The ends lost 2 bases at V and 5 bases at J; junction bases unmatched: 4.

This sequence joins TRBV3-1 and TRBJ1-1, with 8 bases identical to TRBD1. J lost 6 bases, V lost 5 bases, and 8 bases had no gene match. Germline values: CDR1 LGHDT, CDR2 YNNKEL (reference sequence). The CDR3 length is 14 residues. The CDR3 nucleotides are TGTGCCAGCAGCTCCCAGGGGGCGGGAGCTGAAGCTTTCTTT. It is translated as CASSSQGAGAEAFF.

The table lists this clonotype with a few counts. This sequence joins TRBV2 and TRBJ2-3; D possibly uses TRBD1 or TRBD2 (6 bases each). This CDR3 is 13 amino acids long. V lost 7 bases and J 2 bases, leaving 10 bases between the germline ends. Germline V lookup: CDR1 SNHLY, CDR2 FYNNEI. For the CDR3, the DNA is TGTGCCAGCATAGGGGGGCTCACAGATACGCAGTATTTT. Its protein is CASIGGLTDTQYF. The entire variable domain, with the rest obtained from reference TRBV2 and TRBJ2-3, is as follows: EPEVTQTPSHQVTQMGQEVILRCVPISNHLYFYWYRQILGQKVEFLVSFYNNEISEKSEIFDDQFSVERPDGSNFTLKIRSTKLEDSAMYFCASIGGLTDTQYFGPGTRLTVL.

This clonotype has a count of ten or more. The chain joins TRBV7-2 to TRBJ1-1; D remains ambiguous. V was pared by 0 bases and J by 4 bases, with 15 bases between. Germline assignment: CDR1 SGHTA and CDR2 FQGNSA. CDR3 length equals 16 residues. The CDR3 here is CASSLAVRLPGTEAFF. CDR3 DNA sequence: TGTGCCAGCAGCTTAGCGGTCCGACTGCCTGGCACTGAAGCTTTCTTT.

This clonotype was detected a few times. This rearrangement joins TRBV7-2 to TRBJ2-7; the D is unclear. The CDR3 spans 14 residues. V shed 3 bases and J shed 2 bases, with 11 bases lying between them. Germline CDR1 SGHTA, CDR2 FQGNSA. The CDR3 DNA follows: TGTGCCAGCAGCTTGGCTCCGGGCACCTACGAGCAGTACTTC. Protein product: CASSLAPGTYEQYF. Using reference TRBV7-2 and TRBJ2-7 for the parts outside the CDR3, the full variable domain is GAGVSQSPSNKVTEKGKDVELRCDPISGHTALYWYRQSLGQGLEFLIYFQGNSAPDKSGLPSDRFSAERTGGSVSTLTIQRTQQEDSAVYLCASSLAPGTYEQYFGPGTRLTVT.

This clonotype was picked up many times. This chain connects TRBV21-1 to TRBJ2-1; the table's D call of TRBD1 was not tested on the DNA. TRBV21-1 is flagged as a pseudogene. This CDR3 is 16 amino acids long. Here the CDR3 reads CASSRRQARAHNEQFF. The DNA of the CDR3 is TGTGCCAGCAGCCGTCGACAGGCCAGGGCCCACAATGAGCAGTTCTTC.

CDR3 loop: CSVAVSAGEQYF. CDR3 bases: TGCAGCGTTGCAGTAAGTGCGGGAGAGCAGTACTTC. The chain links TRBV29-1 to TRBJ2-7; possible D gene TRBD2, 6 bases. The CDR3 covers 12 residues. Germline V gene sequence: CDR1 SQVTM, CDR2 ANQGSEA. Trimming cost V 4 bases and J 7 bases, with 14 bases left between them.

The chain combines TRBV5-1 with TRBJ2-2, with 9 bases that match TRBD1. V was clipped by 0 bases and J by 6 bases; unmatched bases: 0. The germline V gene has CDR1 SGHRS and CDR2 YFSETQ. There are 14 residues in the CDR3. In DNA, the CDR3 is TGCGCCAGCAGCTTGGGACAGGGGGCCGGGGAGCTGTTTTTT. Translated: CASSLGQGAGELFF. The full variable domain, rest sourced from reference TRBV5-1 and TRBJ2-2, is KAGVTQTPRYLIKTRGQQVTLSCSPISGHRSVSWYQQTPGQGLQFLFEYFSETQRNKGNFPGRFSGRQFSNSRSEMNVSTLELGDSALYLCASSLGQGAGELFFGEGSRLTVL.

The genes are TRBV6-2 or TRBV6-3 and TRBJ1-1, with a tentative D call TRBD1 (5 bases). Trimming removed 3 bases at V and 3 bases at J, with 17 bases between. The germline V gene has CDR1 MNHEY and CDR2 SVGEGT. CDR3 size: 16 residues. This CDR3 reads CASSYRRGEEDTEAFF. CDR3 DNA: TGTGCCAGCAGTTATCGGAGGGGAGAAGAGGACACTGAAGCTTTCTTT.

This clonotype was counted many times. For the CDR3, the DNA is TGTGCCAGCAGCCGCGACAGGAGCTCCTACGAGCAGTACTTC. Amino acids: CASSRDRSSYEQYF. The gene calls are TRBV7-2 and TRBJ2-7, with D possibly TRBD1 on 6 matching bases. The CDR3 totals 14 residues. Germline-derived CDR1 and CDR2 are SGHTA and FQGNSA. V was pared by 5 bases and J by 0 bases, with 11 bases between.

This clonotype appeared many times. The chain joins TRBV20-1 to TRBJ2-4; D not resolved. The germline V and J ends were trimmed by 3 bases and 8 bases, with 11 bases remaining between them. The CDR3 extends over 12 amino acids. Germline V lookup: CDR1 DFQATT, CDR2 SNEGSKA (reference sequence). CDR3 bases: TGCAGTGCTAGGAACCCCCGGGACATTCAGTACTTC. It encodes CSARNPRDIQYF.

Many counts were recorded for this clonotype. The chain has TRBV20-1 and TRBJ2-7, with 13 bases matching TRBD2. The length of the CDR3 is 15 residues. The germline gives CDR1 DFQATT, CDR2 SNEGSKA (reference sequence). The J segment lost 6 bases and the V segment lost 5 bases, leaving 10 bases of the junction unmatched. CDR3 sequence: CSASWTSGSHGEQYF. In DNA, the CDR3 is TGCAGTGCTTCCTGGACTAGCGGGAGCCATGGCGAGCAGTACTTC.

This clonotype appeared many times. CDR3 loop: CASSFLGGGEKLFF. In DNA, the CDR3 is TGTGCCAGCAGTTTCCTTGGAGGGGGTGAAAAACTGTTTTTT. The chain is built from TRBV12-3 or TRBV12-4 and TRBJ1-4; perhaps TRBD1 as D (6 bases). V gave up 3 bases and J gave up 7 bases, with 12 bases separating them. The CDR3 consists of 14 residues.

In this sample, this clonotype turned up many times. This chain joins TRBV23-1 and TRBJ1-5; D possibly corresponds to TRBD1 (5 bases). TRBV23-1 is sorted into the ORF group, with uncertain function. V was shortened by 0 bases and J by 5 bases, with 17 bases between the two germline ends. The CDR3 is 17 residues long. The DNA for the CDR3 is TGCGCCAGCAGTCAATCCTTCAGGGAACCTCCCGATCAGCCCCAGCATTTT. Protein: CASSQSFREPPDQPQHF.

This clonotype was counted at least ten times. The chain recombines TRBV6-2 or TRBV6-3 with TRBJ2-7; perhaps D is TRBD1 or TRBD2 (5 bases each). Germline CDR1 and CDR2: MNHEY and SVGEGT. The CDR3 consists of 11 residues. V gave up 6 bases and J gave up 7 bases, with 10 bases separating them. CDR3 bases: TGTGCCAGCAGCGAGGGACCTGAGCAGTACGTC. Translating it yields CASSEGPEQYV.

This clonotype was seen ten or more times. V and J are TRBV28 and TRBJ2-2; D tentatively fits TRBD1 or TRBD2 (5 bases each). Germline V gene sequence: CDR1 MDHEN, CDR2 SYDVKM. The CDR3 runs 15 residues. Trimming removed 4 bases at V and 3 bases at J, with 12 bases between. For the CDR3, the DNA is TGTGCCAGCAGTTCAAAAGGGACCTACACCGGGGAGCTGTTTTTT. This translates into CASSSKGTYTGELFF. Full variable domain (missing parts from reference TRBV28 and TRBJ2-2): DVKVTQSSRYLVKRTGEKVFLECVQDMDHENMFWYRQDPGLGLRLIYFSYDVKMKEKGDIPEGYSVSREKKERFSLILESASTNQTSMYLCASSSKGTYTGELFFGEGSRLTVL.